The 7 T cell receptor beta chains given below trace back to one sample, sequenced in a study of control samples from healthy donors and cancer patients (dated by TCRdb to 2019 to 2021). The library was built by means of the immunoSEQ multiplex PCR assay. In TCRdb, the immuneACCESS table is reduced to in-frame sequences with V and J assigned. These tables do not hold every clone; where another copy was compared, an unresolved V gene accounts for under half, and the others remain unexplained. This sample lists approximately 86,000 clones; over 90% were detected once. Of the sample, around 1.4% is held by the ten largest clones. Sequencing input: blood. These receptor sequences come from a woman in her 30s in good health.

This chain connects TRBV7-9 to TRBJ1-1; D unresolved. Germline assignment: CDR1 SEHNR and CDR2 FQNEAQ (reference sequence). Trimming cost V 5 bases and J 4 bases, with 8 bases left between them. This CDR3 region has 12 residues. CDR3 residues: CASSTRLTEAFF. CDR3 nucleotide sequence: TGTGCCAGCAGCACAAGGCTCACTGAAGCTTTCTTT.

The chain is built from TRBV18 and TRBJ1-5, with 9 bases aligning to TRBD1. V lost 4 bases to trimming and J lost 4 bases; unmatched junction nucleotides: 11. Looked up from germline, CDR1 is KGHSH and CDR2 is LQKENI. This CDR3 has 17 residues. The CDR3 reads CASSRKDRGLHNQPQHF. The CDR3 DNA reads as TGTGCCAGCTCACGAAAGGACAGGGGTCTTCATAATCAGCCCCAGCATTTT.

The chain employs TRBV10-3 and TRBJ1-2; D unresolved. CDR3 length equals 12 residues. V lost 4 bases and J lost 3, with 6 bases in between. Per the germline V gene, CDR1 is ENHRY and CDR2 is SYGVKD. CDR3 loop: CAISGWDYGYTF. CDR3 nucleotide sequence: TGTGCCATCAGTGGGTGGGACTATGGCTACACCTTC.

This clone was seen a handful of times. CDR3 sequence (DNA): TGTGCCAGCAGCTACCTAATGGGAGGTCTTGGAAACACCATATATTTT. It is translated as CASSYLMGGLGNTIYF. The V and J genes are TRBV3-1 (or the pseudogene TRBV3-2) and TRBJ1-3; D unclear. Trimming cost V 5 bases and J 3 bases, with 17 bases left between them. The CDR3 is 16 residues long. From germline, CDR1 is LGHDT and CDR2 YNNKEL (reference sequence).

The genes are TRBV2 and TRBJ1-3; D is ambiguous. Deletions cut 8 bases from V and 1 base from J, with 12 bases between. The V gene's germline CDR1 is SNHLY and CDR2 FYNNEI. CDR3 length: 14 residues. Written as DNA, the CDR3 is TGTGCCAGCCTTCCCGGGTTATCTGGAAACACCATATATTTT. It encodes CASLPGLSGNTIYF.

V gene TRBV9 combines with J gene TRBJ2-3, with 12 nucleotides matching TRBD2. The ends lost 4 bases at V and 4 bases at J; junction bases unmatched: 16. There are 19 residues in the CDR3. Per germline, CDR1 SGDLS and CDR2 YYNGEE. The CDR3 is CASSPWRTTSGRSPDTQYF. The CDR3 DNA is TGTGCCAGCAGCCCGTGGCGGACGACTAGCGGGAGAAGTCCAGATACGCAGTATTTT.

This sequence joins TRBV24-1 and TRBJ1-2; D uncertain. V lost 3 bases, J lost 3 bases, and 22 bases lay in between. The CDR3 is made up of 18 amino acids. CDR1 KGHDR and CDR2 SFDVKD come from the germline V gene. CDR3 sequence: CATSDPSRGPPVDYGYTF. CDR3 coding DNA: TGTGCCACCAGTGATCCTAGTAGAGGACCTCCCGTGGACTATGGCTACACCTTC.